This T cell receptor (beta chain) was sequenced for a study of T cell repertoires in cytomegalovirus infection. Study details: Signatures in public TCR beta sequences pointed to both CMV infection and matching HLA type. Study-wide points: Clonotype analysis showed dominance of the ex vivo response by HLA-C-restricted CMV-specific TCR beta clonotypes. Summed frequency of public TCR beta families distinguished CMV carriers with the relevant HLA.

A remark on this clonotype: Antigen unknown.

TCRdb reanalysed the reads using MiXCR and keeps one entry per CDR3 protein. Of around 450,000 distinct CDR3 sequences listed, roughly 12% were seen once; the top ten hold roughly 10%. This clonotype was sampled from a human donor in good health (CMV status not recorded). Some clones in this sample may be carry-over from other donors' samples. Sequencing used PBMCs.

CDR3 amino acids: CSASIPPYEQYF. For the CDR3, the DNA is TGCAGTGCTAGTATTCCCCCCTACGAGCAGTACTTC. The J gene is TRBJ2-7, the V gene TRBV20-1; D not resolved. V was pared by 3 bases and J by 2 bases, with 8 bases between. CDR1 is DFQATT and CDR2 is SNEGSKA in the germline V gene (reference sequence). This CDR3 has 12 residues.